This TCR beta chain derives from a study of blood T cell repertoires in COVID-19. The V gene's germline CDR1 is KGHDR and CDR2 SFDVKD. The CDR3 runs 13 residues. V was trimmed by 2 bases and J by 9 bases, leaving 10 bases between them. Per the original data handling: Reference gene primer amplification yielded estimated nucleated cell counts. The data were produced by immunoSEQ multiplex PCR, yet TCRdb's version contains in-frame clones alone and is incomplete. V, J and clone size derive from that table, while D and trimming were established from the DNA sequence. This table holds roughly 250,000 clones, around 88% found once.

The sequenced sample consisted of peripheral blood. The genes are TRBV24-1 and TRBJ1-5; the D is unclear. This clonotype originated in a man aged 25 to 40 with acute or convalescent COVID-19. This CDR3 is CATSDSEPRPQHF. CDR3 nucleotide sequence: TGTGCCACCAGTGATTCGGAGCCTCGGCCCCAGCATTTT.